A selection of T cell receptor beta chains follows, all from one sample in a study of T cells in Graves' hyperthyroidism and ophthalmopathy. TCRdb re-analysed the multiplex PCR reads in MiXCR, keeping a single row per CDR3 protein. Here the sample spans around 720,000 distinct CDR3 sequences, roughly a third being singletons. Sequenced sample: blood. These receptors all stem from a woman aged 40 to 50 with Graves' hyperthyroidism. CDR3s include the opening cysteine and the closing phenylalanine or tryptophan. D genes are given only for firm matches. Not all rows give a size; the values are once, few, many and, for expanded clones, a class.

>NA|NA|TRBV4-3|TRBJ1-2
CASSQDHVFGGYTF
TGCGCCAGCAGCCAAGATCATGTTTTTGGAGGCTACACCTTC
>NA|TRBD1|TRBV6-5|TRBJ2-7
CASGRQGAFYEQYF
TGTGCCAGCGGGAGACAGGGAGCCTTCTACGAGCAGTACTTC
>many|NA|TRBV10-3|TRBJ2-2
CATHGDRNTGELFF
TGTGCCACCCACGGAGATAGAAACACCGGGGAGCTGTTTTTT
>many|TRBD1|TRBV20-1|TRBJ1-6
CSAVNRATGTKPSPLHF
TGCAGTGCTGTGAATAGGGCGACAGGGACGAAACCTTCACCCCTCCACTTT
>many|NA|TRBV15|TRBJ2-5
CATSRDSQETQYF
TGTGCCACCAGCAGAGATAGCCAAGAGACCCAGTACTTC
>NA|NA|TRBV19|TRBJ1-1
CASSLRRAGMSTEAFF
TGTGCCAGTAGTTTGCGCAGGGCTGGGATGAGCACTGAAGCTTTCTTT
>NA|NA|TRBV9|TRBJ2-7
CASSVLEVALTYEQYF
TGTGCCAGCAGCGTTCTAGAGGTAGCCCTAACCTACGAGCAGTACTTC
>few|NA|TRBV3-1|TRBJ1-2
CASSRSEGSGYTF
TGTGCCAGCAGCAGGAGCGAGGGTTCTGGCTACACCTTC
>many|NA|TRBV19|TRBJ1-6
CASSIGSSPLHF
TGTGCCAGTAGTATAGGCAGCTCACCCCTCCACTTT
>NA|TRBD1|TRBV29-1|TRBJ1-1
CSVEKTGGEAFF
TGCAGCGTTGAAAAGACAGGGGGCGAAGCTTTCTTT
>NA|NA|TRBV2|TRBJ1-5
CASTPPFAGGSQPQHF
TGTGCCAGCACGCCCCCATTTGCCGGGGGAAGTCAGCCCCAGCATTTT
>NA|NA|TRBV20-1|TRBJ1-1
CSARRDLGTEAFF
TGCAGTGCTAGAAGGGATTTAGGAACTGAAGCTTTCTTT
>many|NA|TRBV29-1|TRBJ2-5
CSVELANAETQYF
TGCAGCGTTGAATTAGCTAATGCGGAGACCCAGTACTTC
>NA|NA|TRBV25-1|TRBJ2-7
CASVDQGSYEQYF
TGTGCCAGCGTTGATCAGGGGTCCTACGAGCAGTACTTC
>NA|NA|TRBV7-2|TRBJ1-6
CASRTSRSSYNSPLHF
TGTGCCAGCAGAACATCGAGGAGCTCCTATAATTCACCCCTCCACTTT
>NA|NA|TRBV6-1|TRBJ2-2
CASRKKDQMELFF
TGTGCCAGCAGGAAAAAAGACCAGATGGAGCTGTTTTTT
>few|NA|TRBV7-2|TRBJ1-3
CASSSYPGHVENTIYF
TGTGCCAGCAGCTCCTACCCGGGCCATGTAGAAAACACCATATATTTT
>NA|NA|TRBV7-3|TRBJ2-1
CASSVGSVNNEQFF
TGTGCCAGCAGCGTCGGGAGCGTAAACAATGAGCAGTTCTTC